A selection of T cell receptor beta chains follows, all from one sample in a study of blood T cell repertoires in COVID-19. Some clones are missing from TCRdb's copy, which holds only in-frame ones; the method was immunoSEQ multiplex PCR. The table shows 490,000 or so clones, with about 85% occurring only once. Sequencing used PBMCs or T cells enriched from blood (not recorded which). These receptors were obtained from a woman in her sixties who had recovered from COVID-19. Each CDR3 is given with its conserved first and last residue. Each record gives: V gene, clone size, J gene, D gene, CDR3 protein, CDR3 DNA. D genes are given only for firm matches. Clone size is stated in some rows and not others, as once, few, many or a class when expanded.

>TRBV14|few|TRBJ1-6|NA
CASSQVGGSNSPLHF
TGTGCCAGCAGCCAAGTGGGAGGCTCAAATTCACCCCTCCACTTT
>TRBV7-2|NA|TRBJ1-1|TRBD1
CASSFTDRAEENTEAFF
TGTGCCAGCAGCTTTACGGACAGGGCCGAGGAGAACACTGAAGCTTTCTTT
>TRBV14|NA|TRBJ1-1|NA
CASSPHSQPGYTEAFF
TGTGCCAGCAGCCCCCACTCGCAGCCGGGATACACTGAAGCTTTCTTT
>TRBV5-4|NA|TRBJ2-2|NA
CASKQEGGNTGELFF
TGTGCCAGCAAGCAGGAAGGGGGAAACACCGGGGAGCTGTTTTTT
>TRBV5-6|NA|TRBJ1-1|NA
CASSLERGTEAFF
TGTGCCAGCAGCTTGGAACGGGGGACTGAAGCTTTCTTT
>TRBV6-1|NA|TRBJ2-7|TRBD2
CASSETGLAGYEQYF
TGTGCCAGCAGTGAAACGGGACTAGCGGGTTACGAGCAGTACTTC
>TRBV19|NA|TRBJ2-3|NA
CASSTGRSTDTQYF
TGTGCCAGTAGTACAGGCAGAAGCACAGATACGCAGTATTTT
>TRBV6-5|NA|TRBJ1-2|TRBD1
CGTGTAFYGYTF
TGTGGGACCGGGACAGCCTTCTATGGCTACACCTTC
>TRBV25-1|NA|TRBJ1-5|TRBD1
CASRSQTGTGGLQPQHF
TGTGCCAGCCGATCACAAACCGGGACAGGGGGTCTTCAGCCCCAGCATTTT
>TRBV2|NA|TRBJ2-3|NA
CASRRRGSTDTQYF
TGTGCCAGCCGAAGGCGCGGTAGCACAGATACGCAGTATTTT
>TRBV6-5|NA|TRBJ1-6|NA
CASSLGVDYNSPLHF
TGTGCCAGCAGCCTAGGGGTGGACTATAATTCACCCCTCCACTTT
>TRBV2|NA|TRBJ2-2|NA
CASSETRDGELFF
TGTGCCAGCAGTGAAACCCGGGACGGGGAGCTGTTTTTT
>TRBV7-7|NA|TRBJ2-3|TRBD1
CASSLTTGGSTDTQYF
TGTGCCAGCAGCTTAACGACAGGGGGGAGCACAGATACGCAGTATTTT
>TRBV4-1|many|TRBJ2-1|TRBD2
CASSLSRLAGGQGEQFF
TGCGCCAGCAGCCTCTCCCGGCTAGCGGGGGGGCAAGGTGAGCAGTTCTTC
>TRBV7-8|NA|TRBJ1-5|NA
CASSLAGGNQPQHF
TGTGCCAGCAGCTTAGCAGGGGGTAATCAGCCCCAGCATTTT
>TRBV9|NA|TRBJ2-7|TRBD2
CASSVGASGGWEQYF
TGTGCCAGCAGCGTAGGGGCTAGCGGGGGCTGGGAGCAGTACTTC
>TRBV5-1|once|TRBJ2-7|TRBD2
CASSLAGPYEQYF
TGCGCCAGCAGCTTAGCGGGGCCCTACGAGCAGTACTTC
>TRBV5-1|NA|TRBJ2-3|NA
CASRPVPGLQSTDTQYF
TGCGCCAGCAGGCCCGTCCCGGGACTCCAGAGCACAGATACGCAGTATTTT
>TRBV7-8|NA|TRBJ2-1|NA
CASSLDPGGQTDEQFF
TGTGCCAGCAGCTTGGACCCTGGCGGACAAACGGATGAGCAGTTCTTC
>TRBV27|NA|TRBJ2-5|TRBD2
CASSSQGLALETQYF
TGTGCCAGCAGTTCCCAGGGACTAGCGCTTGAGACCCAGTACTTC
>TRBV3-1/TRBV3-2|NA|TRBJ2-3|TRBD2
CASSMGLGGGTDTQYF
TGTGCCAGCAGCATGGGACTTGGGGGGGGCACAGATACGCAGTATTTT
>TRBV10-3|NA|TRBJ1-6|TRBD1
CAISVGTGLYNSPLHF
TGTGCCATCAGTGTGGGGACAGGATTGTATAATTCACCCCTCCACTTT
>TRBV5-1|NA|TRBJ2-3|TRBD2
CASSFDLGGGVNTQYF
TGCGCCAGCAGCTTCGATCTCGGGGGGGGCGTAAATACGCAGTATTTT
>TRBV5-8|NA|TRBJ2-5|NA
CASSPWPETQYF
TGTGCCAGCAGCCCCTGGCCGGAGACCCAGTACTTC
>TRBV5-1|NA|TRBJ1-2|TRBD1
CASSLVGQAPHGYTF
TGCGCCAGCAGCTTAGTGGGACAGGCCCCCCATGGCTACACCTTC
>TRBV15|NA|TRBJ1-3|TRBD1
CATSRDAGGSSGNTIYF
TGTGCCACCAGCAGAGATGCAGGGGGGAGCTCTGGAAACACCATATATTTT
>TRBV3-1/TRBV3-2|once|TRBJ2-2|TRBD1
CASSKGTGRTVAGELFF
TGTGCCAGCAGCAAAGGGACAGGGAGGACTGTTGCCGGGGAGCTGTTTTTT
>TRBV12-3/TRBV12-4|NA|TRBJ1-1|NA
CACGRDRTEAFF
TGTGCCTGCGGGAGGGATCGTACTGAAGCTTTCTTT
>TRBV24-1|NA|TRBJ1-2|TRBD1
CATSELDRVGGYTF
TGTGCCACCAGTGAACTCGACAGGGTCGGCGGCTACACCTTC
>TRBV27|NA|TRBJ1-5|NA
CASSFKGNQPQHF
TGTGCCAGCAGTTTTAAGGGGAATCAGCCCCAGCATTTT
>TRBV5-4|NA|TRBJ2-3|TRBD2
CASSFERGTQYF
TGTGCCAGCAGCTTCGAGCGGGGTACGCAGTATTTT
>TRBV6-1|NA|TRBJ1-1|NA
CASSEEGGWDTEAFF
TGTGCCAGCAGTGAAGAGGGAGGTTGGGACACTGAAGCTTTCTTT
>TRBV2|NA|TRBJ2-1|NA
CASSYHSLYEQFF
TGTGCCAGCAGTTATCACAGTTTGTATGAGCAGTTCTTC
>TRBV4-1|NA|TRBJ2-2|TRBD1
CASSQYDRATGELFF
TGCGCCAGCAGCCAATACGACAGGGCCACCGGGGAGCTGTTTTTT
>TRBV4-2|NA|TRBJ2-7|TRBD1
CASSQDRDRGLSYEQYF
TGTGCCAGCAGCCAAGACCGGGACAGGGGGCTCTCCTACGAGCAGTACTTC
>TRBV19|NA|TRBJ1-5|TRBD1
CASRSTGRQPQHF
TGTGCCAGTAGATCGACAGGGCGACAGCCCCAGCATTTT
>TRBV7-2|NA|TRBJ2-7|TRBD1
CASSSDRGTYEQYF
TGTGCCAGCAGCTCAGACAGGGGAACCTACGAGCAGTACTTC
>TRBV5-4|once|TRBJ2-3|TRBD1
CASSRQTGGSDTQYF
TGTGCCAGCAGCAGGCAGACAGGGGGCTCGGATACGCAGTATTTT
>TRBV9|NA|TRBJ2-1|TRBD1
CASSASGQGFSEQFF
TGTGCCAGCAGCGCGTCGGGACAGGGGTTTAGTGAGCAGTTCTTC
>TRBV29-1|NA|TRBJ1-1|NA
CSAVNTEAFF
TGCAGCGCCGTGAACACTGAAGCTTTCTTT
>TRBV2|NA|TRBJ2-5|TRBD2
CASSGTSGGAYQETQYF
TGTGCCAGCAGTGGGACTAGCGGGGGGGCCTACCAAGAGACCCAGTACTTC
>TRBV13|NA|TRBJ2-7|TRBD1
CASSKGQGSEQYF
TGTGCCAGCAGCAAAGGACAGGGAAGCGAGCAGTACTTC
>TRBV6-9|NA|TRBJ1-4|NA
CASSSDFWQLFF
TGTGCCAGCAGTTCAGACTTTTGGCAACTGTTTTTT
>TRBV28|NA|TRBJ2-3|NA
CATKGGLSTDTQYF
TGTGCCACCAAAGGCGGCCTTAGCACAGATACGCAGTATTTT
>TRBV4-2|NA|TRBJ1-4|TRBD1
CASSRPTGTGTNEKLFF
TGTGCCAGCAGCCGACCGACCGGGACAGGGACTAATGAAAAACTGTTTTTT
>TRBV6-4|NA|TRBJ2-1|TRBD2
CASSDELAGGRNEQFF
TGTGCCAGCAGTGACGAACTAGCGGGGGGGCGGAATGAGCAGTTCTTC
>TRBV18|NA|TRBJ2-2|NA
CASSPRGGELFF
TGTGCCAGCTCACCCAGAGGCGGGGAGCTGTTTTTT
>TRBV18|few|TRBJ2-5|TRBD2
CASSPGGTLQETQYF
TGTGCCAGCTCACCGGGAGGGACCTTACAAGAGACCCAGTACTTC
>TRBV2|NA|TRBJ2-2|NA
CASSFQRTGELFF
TGTGCCAGCAGTTTTCAGAGGACCGGGGAGCTGTTTTTT
>TRBV28|NA|TRBJ1-1|TRBD1
CASTRPGGDTEAFF
TGTGCCAGCACCCGGCCAGGGGGCGACACTGAAGCTTTCTTT
>TRBV7-6|NA|TRBJ1-1|NA
CASSSRLWGLAFF
TGTGCCAGCAGCTCCCGGTTATGGGGCCTCGCTTTCTTT
>TRBV2|few|TRBJ1-2|NA
CASRPTGLGGYGYTF
TGTGCCAGCAGACCCACAGGGTTAGGTGGCTATGGCTACACCTTC
>TRBV5-1|NA|TRBJ2-6|TRBD1
CASSKGQGGSGANVLTF
TGCGCCAGCAGCAAAGGACAGGGGGGCTCTGGGGCCAACGTCCTGACTTTC
>TRBV9|NA|TRBJ1-6|NA
CASSVGGSDNSPLHF
TGTGCCAGCAGCGTAGGGGGCAGTGATAATTCACCCCTCCACTTT
>TRBV7-9|NA|TRBJ2-2|TRBD2
CASSRLSGGTGELFF
TGTGCCAGCAGCCGGCTTAGCGGGGGAACCGGGGAGCTGTTTTTT